This T cell receptor (beta chain) stems from a study of CD8 T cells in ankylosing spondylitis. This clonotype was detected only a few times. Its antigen is still unknown. Quantitative 5'-RACE was performed with molecular barcodes, and it yielded the TCR beta libraries. TCRdb re-called the 5' RACE reads with MiXCR, one entry per CDR3 protein. The sample includes around 770,000 distinct CDR3 sequences, 15% to 20% seen only once; the top ten take under 20%. Overall study results and limits: Enrichment of disease-linked clones was reportedly significant in matched ankylosing spondylitis synovial fluid. Previously reported in reactive arthritis synovial fluid and blood were some of the motif variants. There was a TCR beta motif, made of fewer than 10 highly homologous variants, that appeared characteristic of ankylosing spondylitis blood.

The V gene's germline CDR1 is SGDLS and CDR2 YYNGEE. Trimming stripped 3 bases from V and 8 bases from J, with 17 bases between. CDR3 length equals 14 residues. The TCR originated in a male donor with ankylosing spondylitis. Sequenced: blood, either unsorted or a sorted T cell fraction (not recorded which). The chain has TRBV9 and TRBJ1-2; unclear D gene. In DNA form, the CDR3 reads TGTGCCAGCAGCGGTTCGGTGCAAACTGGGGGCTACACCTTC. The encoded protein is CASSGSVQTGGYTF. The full variable domain, completed using reference TRBV9 and TRBJ1-2, is DSGVTQTPKHLITATGQRVTLRCSPRSGDLSVYWYQQSLDQGLQFLIQYYNGEERAKGNILERFSAQQFPDLHSELNLSSLELGDSALYFCASSGSVQTGGYTFGSGTRLTVV.